Presented here are 32 T cell receptor beta chains from one specimen sequenced in a study of early T cells in non-severe SARS-CoV-2 infection. TCRdb reprocessed the 5' RACE reads with MiXCR, giving one entry per CDR3 protein. The repertoire consists of tens of thousands of distinct CDR3 sequences, with around 6% occurring once and the leading ten covering approximately 6.1%. Sequenced: whole blood. The receptors here all came from an adult who was a healthcare worker with PCR-confirmed SARS-CoV-2 infection or an uninfected control (not recorded which).

This clonotype has at least ten counts. The chain employs TRBV12-3 or TRBV12-4 and TRBJ2-2, with 7 bases that match TRBD1. This CDR3 has 17 residues. The V gene end was trimmed by 10 bases and the J gene end by 2 bases; junction bases not matched to a gene: 16. The CDR3 DNA follows: TGTGCCACCGATTCCCCGAGGGACAGTGCCAACACCGGGGAGCTGTTTTTT. This encodes CATDSPRDSANTGELFF.

The sample holds many counts of this clonotype. The chain combines TRBV12-3 or TRBV12-4 with TRBJ2-5; 8 bases are shared with TRBD1. J gave up 3 bases and V 5 bases, and 8 bases lay outside the gene matches. The CDR3 covers 15 residues. CDR3 region: CASSLTGASEETQYF. CDR3 sequence (DNA): TGTGCCAGCAGTCTGACAGGGGCATCGGAAGAGACCCAGTACTTC.

The J gene is TRBJ2-1, the V gene TRBV2, with 11 bases aligning to TRBD2. Trimming took 4 bases from V and 7 from J; bases not matched to a gene: 9. Germline V gives CDR1 SNHLY, CDR2 FYNNEI. The CDR3 covers 16 residues. DNA for the CDR3: TGTGCCAGCAGTGCCCGTAGCGGGAGGGCGTTTAATGAGCAGTTCTTC. This encodes CASSARSGRAFNEQFF.

This clonotype appeared many times. This chain uses TRBV2 with TRBJ1-2; the match to TRBD1 covers 7 bases. The V gene end was trimmed by 4 bases and the J gene end by 5 bases; junction bases not matched to a gene: 7. Germline lookup yields CDR1 SNHLY and CDR2 FYNNEI. The CDR3 sequence is 14 residues long. CDR3 protein: CASSGAGTEYGYTF. The CDR3 nucleotides are TGTGCCAGCAGTGGGGCCGGGACAGAGTATGGCTACACCTTC.

This clonotype was recorded at least ten times. V and J are TRBV10-3 and TRBJ2-1; 15 nucleotides line up with TRBD2. Losses at the gene ends were 8 bases for V and 12 bases for J; bases not matched to a gene: 5. The germline V gene encodes CDR1 ENHRY and CDR2 SYGVKD. The CDR3 has 13 amino acids. The CDR3 region is CAIGLAGGPGQFF. CDR3 coding DNA: TGTGCCATCGGACTAGCGGGAGGGCCGGGGCAGTTCTTC.

The sample holds many counts of this clonotype. The gene calls are TRBV12-5 and TRBJ2-5; 9 bases align to TRBD1. Germline V lookup: CDR1 LGHNT, CDR2 FRNRAP. The J segment lost 2 bases and the V segment lost 1 base, leaving 2 bases of the junction unmatched. The CDR3 spans 15 residues. The CDR3 here is CASGLGTGVQETQYF. The CDR3 DNA reads as TGTGCTAGTGGTTTGGGGACAGGGGTACAAGAGACCCAGTACTTC. Supplemented by reference TRBV12-5 and TRBJ2-5, the full variable domain reads DARVTQTPRHKVTEMGQEVTMRCQPILGHNTVFWYRQTMMQGLELLAYFRNRAPLDDSGMPKDRFSAEMPDATLATLKIQPSEPRDSAVYFCASGLGTGVQETQYFGPGTRLLVL.

Only a few counts were recorded for this clonotype. V and J are TRBV5-4 and TRBJ2-2; 13 bases line up with TRBD2. From germline, CDR1 is SGHNT and CDR2 YYREEE (reference sequence). This CDR3 is 16 amino acids long. Trimming removed 4 bases from V and 3 bases from J; junction bases left unmatched: 3. The DNA for the CDR3 is TGTGCCAGCAGCCCGGGACTAGCGGGGTACACCGGGGAGCTGTTTTTT. This translates into CASSPGLAGYTGELFF. Variable domain in full (rest from reference TRBV5-4 and TRBJ2-2): ETGVTQSPTHLIKTRGQQVTLRCSSQSGHNTVSWYQQALGQGPQFIFQYYREEENGRGNFPPRFSGLQFPNYSSELNVNALELDDSALYLCASSPGLAGYTGELFFGEGSRLTVL.

In this sample, this clonotype turned up many times. The CDR3 is CASSVAGKNNEQFF. The CDR3 DNA reads as TGTGCCAGCAGCGTGGCGGGAAAGAACAATGAGCAGTTCTTC. The chain combines TRBV7-8 with TRBJ2-1; D is perhaps TRBD2 (6 bases). Germline V gene sequence: CDR1 SGHVS, CDR2 FQNEAQ. Trimming left V 5 bases short and J 5 bases short, with 13 bases between. This CDR3 is built from 14 residues. Drawing the rest from reference TRBV7-8 and TRBJ2-1, the complete variable domain is GAGVSQSPRYKVAKRGQDVALRCDPISGHVSLFWYQQALGQGPEFLTYFQNEAQLDKSGLPSDRFFAERPEGSVSTLKIQRTQQEDSAVYLCASSVAGKNNEQFFGPGTRLTVL.

This clonotype appeared a few times. The CDR3 protein is CSASPSMGTGFYEQYF. The CDR3 bases are TGCAGTGCTAGCCCTTCCATGGGGACAGGGTTCTACGAGCAGTACTTC. The rearrangement joins TRBV20-1 to TRBJ2-7; TRBD1 agrees at 9 bases. V lost 3 bases, J lost 3 bases, and 12 bases stayed unmatched. The CDR3 spans 16 residues. Germline V CDR1 and CDR2: DFQATT, SNEGSKA (reference sequence).

In this sample, this clonotype turned up many times. J is TRBJ2-1 and V is TRBV28; 11 positions match TRBD2. There are 14 residues in the CDR3. Looked up from germline, CDR1 is MDHEN and CDR2 is SYDVKM. J gave up 9 bases and V 2 bases, and 3 bases lay outside the gene matches. The CDR3 is CASSLLAGGSEQFF. The CDR3 DNA reads TGTGCCAGCAGTTTACTAGCGGGAGGAAGTGAGCAGTTCTTC.

In its sample, this clonotype was seen a few times. The gene calls are TRBV25-1 and TRBJ2-7; 12 nucleotides match TRBD2. The junction had 18 bases not matched to a gene; V was cut back by 4 bases and J by 5 bases. Per the germline V gene, CDR1 is MGHDK and CDR2 is SYGVNS. CDR3 length: 19 residues. In DNA form, the CDR3 reads TGTGCCAGCAGTGTAGGCCTGGGGGAGGCTAGCGGGAGGGCCCACGAGCAGTACTTC. Its protein is CASSVGLGEASGRAHEQYF.

This clonotype is classed as medium-sized (0.01 to 0.1%). J is TRBJ1-2 and V is TRBV19, with D unclear. There are 14 residues in the CDR3. CDR1 and CDR2 (germline): LNHDA, SQIVND (reference sequence). V gave up 5 bases and J gave up 4 bases, with 14 bases separating them. CDR3 nucleotide sequence: TGTGCCAGTAGTCCCCAAATGATGGTCTATGGCTACACCTTC. Encoded protein: CASSPQMMVYGYTF.

Judged by abundance, this clonotype is medium-sized. This chain joins TRBV5-1 and TRBJ1-2; 7 bases are shared with TRBD1. The V gene end was trimmed by 1 base and the J gene end by 6 bases; junction bases not matched to a gene: 3. There are 13 residues in the CDR3. Germline assignment: CDR1 SGHRS and CDR2 YFSETQ. The CDR3, as DNA: TGCGCCAGCAGCTTGAAAGGGGGCGATGGCTACACCTTC. Its translation is CASSLKGGDGYTF.

This clonotype was detected only a few times. J is TRBJ2-5 and V is TRBV7-6; TRBD1 or TRBD2 may be the D gene (5 bases each). The CDR3 extends over 15 amino acids. CDR1 and CDR2 (germline): SGHVS, FNYEAQ. Trimming stripped 5 bases from V and 1 base from J, with 14 bases between. This CDR3 is CASSVGPGRQETQYF. The CDR3 DNA reads as TGTGCCAGCAGCGTAGGGCCGGGACGCCAAGAGACCCAGTACTTC.

The chain is built from TRBV7-6 and TRBJ1-1; the match to TRBD1 covers 7 bases. The CDR3 has 13 amino acids. The V gene end was trimmed by 3 bases and the J gene end by 6 bases; junction bases not matched to a gene: 4. The V gene's germline CDR1 is SGHVS and CDR2 FNYEAQ. The CDR3 here is CASSLRTGSEAFF. CDR3 DNA: TGTGCCAGCAGCTTGCGGACAGGATCTGAAGCTTTCTTT.

The sample holds many counts of this clonotype. The chain is built from TRBV5-1 and TRBJ2-5; no firm D call. This CDR3 is built from 13 residues. V lost 6 bases to trimming and J lost 2 bases, with 11 bases between them. CDR1 and CDR2 from the germline V gene are SGHRS and YFSETQ. This chain's CDR3 is CASKGTVQETQYF. The CDR3 nucleotides read TGCGCCAGCAAAGGCACGGTACAAGAGACCCAGTACTTC. Full variable domain (remainder filled in from reference TRBV5-1 and TRBJ2-5): KAGVTQTPRYLIKTRGQQVTLSCSPISGHRSVSWYQQTPGQGLQFLFEYFSETQRNKGNFPGRFSGRQFSNSRSEMNVSTLELGDSALYLCASKGTVQETQYFGPGTRLLVL.

In its sample, this clonotype was seen many times. The chain links TRBV28 to TRBJ2-1, with 7 bases fitting TRBD2. V shed 10 bases and J 10 bases; nucleotides not matched to a gene: 13. Germline V gene sequence: CDR1 MDHEN, CDR2 SYDVKM. The CDR3 runs to 13 residues. The CDR3 DNA follows: TGTGCCACCAGAGCTCGGGGCGGGAGAGAGCAGTTCTTC. Protein product: CATRARGGREQFF.

This clonotype was detected ten times or more. This chain uses TRBV6-2 or TRBV6-3 with TRBJ2-7, with 16 positions matching TRBD2. The germline CDR1 and CDR2 sequences are MNHEY and SVGEGT. The junction had 15 bases not matched to a gene; V was cut back by 5 bases and J by 2 bases. The length of the CDR3 is 20 residues. The CDR3 region is CASSPSLGTSGRGTPYEQYF. CDR3 bases: TGTGCCAGCAGTCCCTCCCTGGGGACTAGCGGGAGGGGGACCCCCTACGAGCAGTACTTC.

This clonotype was seen at least ten times. The V and J genes are TRBV3-1 and TRBJ1-6; D gene unclear. Germline values: CDR1 LGHDT, CDR2 YNNKEL (reference sequence). The germline V and J ends were trimmed by 8 bases and 5 bases, with 10 bases remaining between them. The CDR3 length is 13 residues. The CDR3 is CASSLLDNSPLHF. The CDR3 nucleotides read TGTGCCAGCTCCCTACTCGATAATTCACCCCTCCACTTT.

This clonotype was observed at least ten times. The rearrangement links TRBV15 to TRBJ2-2, with D unclear. CDR3 length: 11 residues. CDR1 is LNHNV, CDR2 YYDKDF, per germline (reference sequence). The V end was cut by 6 bases, the J end by 3 bases, with 2 bases between. Here the CDR3 DNA reads TGTGCCACCAGGGACACCGGGGAGCTGTTTTTT. Amino acid sequence: CATRDTGELFF.

This clonotype showed up many times. The CDR3 sequence is CSVGRREDTEAFF. In DNA, the CDR3 is TGCAGCGTTGGTCGTAGGGAGGACACTGAAGCTTTCTTT. The chain is built from TRBV29-1 and TRBJ1-1; D ambiguous. This CDR3 contains 13 residues. Trimming took 4 bases from V and 3 from J, leaving 12 bases between them. Germline V gene lookup returns CDR1 SQVTM and CDR2 ANQGSEA.

This clonotype was counted once. The junction and the germline gene differ at one end; a read error may be behind it. The chain is built from TRBV5-6 and TRBJ1-2; D is unclear. The CDR3 is made up of 17 amino acids. CDR1 and CDR2 (germline): SGHDT, YYEEEE. The CDR3 is CASSLAAAGPSNNGYTF. CDR3 nucleotide sequence: TGTGCCAGCAGCTTGGCCGCTGCTGGGCCCTCTAACAATGGCTACACCTTC.

This clonotype showed up many times. The rearrangement links TRBV7-9 to TRBJ2-6; no firm D call. Looked up from germline, CDR1 is SEHNR and CDR2 is FQNEAQ (reference sequence). The CDR3 has 13 residues. V lost 8 bases and J 0 bases, leaving 5 bases between the germline ends. The CDR3 coding sequence is TGTGCCAGCTTGAGCTCTGGGGCCAACGTCCTGACTTTC. Its translation is CASLSSGANVLTF.

This clonotype was picked up many times. The chain's CDR3 is CASSQTPLSYNEQFF. CDR3 DNA sequence: TGTGCCAGCAGCCAGACTCCCCTTTCCTACAATGAGCAGTTCTTC. The chain employs TRBV7-2 and TRBJ2-1; D gene unclear. This CDR3 comprises 15 residues. Germline CDR1 and CDR2: SGHTA and FQGNSA. V was trimmed by 5 bases and J by 1 base, leaving 12 bases between them.

This clonotype has ten or more counts. This sequence joins TRBV5-1 and TRBJ2-2; 12 bases agree with TRBD1. This CDR3 region has 15 residues. Germline loops: CDR1 SGHRS, CDR2 YFSETQ. Trimming took 0 bases from V and 10 from J; bases not matched to a gene: 4. CDR3 region: CASSLEGQGASELFF. The CDR3 DNA sequence: TGCGCCAGCAGCTTGGAGGGACAGGGGGCCTCGGAGCTGTTTTTT. Full variable domain (missing parts from reference TRBV5-1 and TRBJ2-2): KAGVTQTPRYLIKTRGQQVTLSCSPISGHRSVSWYQQTPGQGLQFLFEYFSETQRNKGNFPGRFSGRQFSNSRSEMNVSTLELGDSALYLCASSLEGQGASELFFGEGSRLTVL.

V usage is TRBV15 and J usage is TRBJ2-7, with D perhaps matching TRBD2 (6 bases). Trimming took 0 bases from V and 2 from J, leaving 8 bases between them. CDR3 length: 14 amino acids. Germline loops: CDR1 LNHNV, CDR2 YYDKDF (reference sequence). CDR3 DNA sequence: TGTGCCACCAGCAGAGAAGGCGGGGCCTACGAGCAGTACTTC. This gives the protein CATSREGGAYEQYF.

A few counts support this clonotype. The chain recombines TRBV7-7 with TRBJ2-2; tentatively, D is TRBD1 (5 bases). Germline values: CDR1 SSHAT, CDR2 FNYEAQ (reference sequence). The ends were cut back, 1 base at V and 0 bases at J, with 18 bases in the middle. This CDR3 is built from 19 residues. The CDR3, as DNA: TGTGCCAGCAGCTTAGTCCCCCAGGGCAGGTTTTCGAACACCGGGGAGCTGTTTTTT. Translating gives CASSLVPQGRFSNTGELFF.

The rearrangement links TRBV5-1 to TRBJ1-1, with D possibly TRBD1 on 6 matching bases. The CDR3 length is 13 residues. The germline gives CDR1 SGHRS, CDR2 YFSETQ. V was trimmed by 6 bases and J by 1 base, leaving 10 bases between them. CDR3 residues: CASTKDRNTEAFF. CDR3 DNA sequence: TGCGCCAGCACCAAGGACAGGAACACTGAAGCTTTCTTT.

By sample fraction, this clonotype is medium-sized (0.01 to 0.1%). This chain uses TRBV28 with TRBJ2-7, with unresolved D. The CDR3 is 15 amino acids. The V end was cut by 5 bases, the J end by 1 base, with 15 bases between. In germline, CDR1 is MDHEN, CDR2 SYDVKM. The CDR3 here is CASSPPPWISYEQYF. Here the CDR3 DNA reads TGTGCCAGCAGTCCCCCCCCGTGGATTTCCTACGAGCAGTACTTC. Full variable domain (outside the CDR3, taken from reference TRBV28 and TRBJ2-7): DVKVTQSSRYLVKRTGEKVFLECVQDMDHENMFWYRQDPGLGLRLIYFSYDVKMKEKGDIPEGYSVSREKKERFSLILESASTNQTSMYLCASSPPPWISYEQYFGPGTRLTVT.

This clonotype has ten or more counts. The chain recombines TRBV12-3 or TRBV12-4 with TRBJ2-3; no firm D call. The CDR3 consists of 11 residues. V was pared by 6 bases and J by 2 bases, with 3 bases between. The CDR3 protein is CASRTTDTQYF. In DNA, the CDR3 is TGTGCCAGCAGGACCACAGATACGCAGTATTTT.

At least ten counts were recorded for this clonotype. V usage is TRBV28 and J usage is TRBJ2-5; D not resolved. The germline gives CDR1 MDHEN, CDR2 SYDVKM. This CDR3 comprises 14 residues. V lost 5 bases to trimming and J lost 4 bases, with 14 bases between them. The CDR3 DNA is TGTGCCAGCAGTCCGCCCCGGTCAGGAGAGACCCAGTACTTC. This translates into CASSPPRSGETQYF.

This clonotype was seen more than once but under ten times. The gene calls are TRBV5-4 and TRBJ2-2; D is possibly TRBD1 (5 bases). V lost 8 bases and J lost 4, with 12 bases in between. CDR1 and CDR2 from the germline V gene are SGHNT and YYREEE (reference sequence). The CDR3 is 13 amino acids. The CDR3 is CASSGKSTGELFF. In nucleotides, the CDR3 is TGTGCCAGTTCAGGGAAGAGCACCGGGGAGCTGTTTTTT.